What follows are 18 T cell receptor beta chains derived from one specimen sequenced in a study of blood T cell repertoires in COVID-19 (dated by TCRdb to about 2020). To prepare the library, the immunoSEQ multiplex PCR assay was applied. In its TCRdb copy, this immuneACCESS table keeps in-frame sequences only and misses some clones. Where compared with another copy, unresolved V genes explain less than half of these, and the others have no known cause. Recorded for this sample are 130,000 to 150,000 clones; more than 80% of them occurred a single time. The ten largest clones represent 8.8% of the sample. Sequencing input: peripheral blood. The receptors derive from a woman older than 75 in a cohort sampled during active or convalescent COVID-19.

The rearrangement links TRBV20-1 to TRBJ2-7, with D possibly being TRBD1 (5 bases). This CDR3 contains 12 residues. Trimming removed 3 bases from V and 3 bases from J, with 9 bases in between. Looked up from germline, CDR1 is DFQATT and CDR2 is SNEGSKA (reference sequence). The CDR3 sequence is CSASRQNYEQYF. CDR3 DNA sequence: TGCAGTGCTAGTCGACAGAACTACGAGCAGTACTTC.

On this clone: A read error may produce the germline difference seen at one junction end. V usage is TRBV19 and J usage is TRBJ1-1; D ambiguous. The CDR3 length is 18 residues. From germline, CDR1 is LNHDA and CDR2 SQIVND (reference sequence). The CDR3 DNA is TGTGCAAGTAGACCCCTTGGCAGGAGAGGGCAGCCGAACACTGAAGCTTTCTTT. Its translation: CASRPLGRRGQPNTEAFF.

A remark on this clone: Other nucleotide sequences in the sample specify the same CDR3. The genes are TRBV12-3 or TRBV12-4 and TRBJ1-1, with 9 nucleotides matching TRBD1. With V trimmed by 7 bases and J by 11 bases, 5 bases remained unmatched. The CDR3 is 11 residues long. CDR3 in amino acids: CASIRDREAFF. DNA of the CDR3: TGTGCCAGCATCCGGGACAGGGAGGCTTTCTTT.

This chain uses TRBV4-3 with TRBJ1-3; D might be TRBD1 (5 bases). Germline V gene data show CDR1 as LGHNA and CDR2 as YSLEER. This CDR3 has 16 amino acids. The V and J ends lost 4 bases and 2 bases respectively, with 15 bases between them. In DNA form, the CDR3 reads TGCGCCAGCAGCCCGTCTAGGGGAGGGACTGGAAACACCATATATTTT. It is translated as CASSPSRGGTGNTIYF.

This chain joins TRBV18 and TRBJ2-3, with 10 bases matching TRBD2. CDR3 length: 17 residues. V was clipped by 0 bases and J by 2 bases; unmatched bases: 5. Germline lookup yields CDR1 KGHSH and CDR2 LQKENI. The CDR3 spells CASSPPGSGGSTDTQYF. CDR3 coding DNA: TGTGCCAGCTCACCACCGGGTAGCGGGGGGTCCACAGATACGCAGTATTTT.

Notes on this clone: Other DNA sequences in the same sample also yield this CDR3. This chain joins TRBV4-2 and TRBJ1-2, with D hard to call. This CDR3 is built from 16 residues. Trimming cost V 4 bases and J 0 bases, with 15 bases left between them. The germline V gene has CDR1 LGHNA and CDR2 YNFKEQ. For the CDR3, the DNA is TGTGCCAGCAGCCCATCCACAGTCGATTCTAACTATGGCTACACCTTC. Encoded protein: CASSPSTVDSNYGYTF.

A few counts support this clone. This sequence joins TRBV19 and TRBJ1-1; TRBD1 might be the D (5 bases). The CDR3 loop spans 15 amino acids. Trimming took 2 bases from V and 6 from J, leaving 16 bases between them. The V gene's germline CDR1 is LNHDA and CDR2 SQIVND (reference sequence). CDR3 DNA: TGTGCCAGTAGTATACAGGGAGGGGTACTGGCTGAAGCTTTCTTT. It specifies CASSIQGGVLAEAFF. Based on the CDR3 plus reference TRBV19 and TRBJ1-1, the full variable domain is DGGITQSPKYLFRKEGQNVTLSCEQNLNHDAMYWYRQDPGQGLRLIYYSQIVNDFQKGDIAEGYSVSREKKESFPLTVTSAQKNPTAFYLCASSIQGGVLAEAFFGQGTRLTVV.

The rearrangement uses TRBV6-6 and TRBJ1-1; tentatively, D is TRBD1 (5 bases). Germline V lookup: CDR1 MNHNY, CDR2 SVGAGI (reference sequence). The CDR3 extends over 13 amino acids. The ends were cut back, 1 base at V and 5 bases at J, with 8 bases in the middle. The CDR3 reads CASSYYGGTEAFF. The CDR3 nucleotides are TGTGCCAGCAGTTACTACGGGGGTACTGAAGCTTTCTTT.

CDR3 bases: TGTGCCAGCAGAGCAGGGCGCAACTCTGGAAACACCATATATTTT. Translation gives CASRAGRNSGNTIYF. The chain links TRBV28 to TRBJ1-3; a weak D match, TRBD1 (5 bases). The CDR3 consists of 15 residues. Germline CDR1 and CDR2: MDHEN and SYDVKM. V lost 6 bases and J lost 0, with 12 bases in between. Using reference TRBV28 and TRBJ1-3 for the parts outside the CDR3, the full variable domain is DVKVTQSSRYLVKRTGEKVFLECVQDMDHENMFWYRQDPGLGLRLIYFSYDVKMKEKGDIPEGYSVSREKKERFSLILESASTNQTSMYLCASRAGRNSGNTIYFGEGSWLTVV.

This chain connects TRBV18 to TRBJ2-1, with D perhaps matching TRBD1 (5 bases). The germline gives CDR1 KGHSH, CDR2 LQKENI. CDR3 length equals 18 residues. Trimming cost V 2 bases and J 5 bases, with 22 bases left between them. CDR3 coding DNA: TGTGCCAGCTCACCAAGTTCTTCCAGGGTCTTATTTCACAATGAGCAGTTCTTC. This sequence encodes CASSPSSSRVLFHNEQFF.

This chain uses TRBV19 with TRBJ1-5; no reliable D call. From germline, CDR1 is LNHDA and CDR2 SQIVND (reference sequence). CDR3 length equals 13 residues. V was clipped by 6 bases and J by 0 bases, with 6 bases between them. The chain's CDR3 is CASSRNSNQPQHF. CDR3 DNA: TGTGCCAGTAGCAGGAATAGCAATCAGCCCCAGCATTTT.

This CDR3 reads CSVEPSGDTDTQYF. In DNA form, the CDR3 reads TGCAGCGTTGAGCCTAGCGGGGACACAGATACGCAGTATTTT. The chain combines TRBV29-1 with TRBJ2-3; the match to TRBD2 covers 9 bases. The J segment lost 2 bases and the V segment lost 3 bases, leaving 3 bases of the junction unmatched. Germline CDR1 is SQVTM and CDR2 is ANQGSEA. CDR3 length: 14 amino acids.

The chain carries TRBV7-2 and TRBJ2-5; the match to TRBD2 covers 8 bases. The germline gives CDR1 SGHTA, CDR2 FQGNSA. Trimming removed 5 bases from V and 1 base from J; junction bases left unmatched: 3. The CDR3 has 14 residues. This chain's CDR3 is CASSPGGAQETQYF. CDR3 in DNA: TGTGCCAGCAGCCCCGGGGGGGCCCAAGAGACCCAGTACTTC. The entire variable domain, with the rest obtained from reference TRBV7-2 and TRBJ2-5, is as follows: GAGVSQSPSNKVTEKGKDVELRCDPISGHTALYWYRQSLGQGLEFLIYFQGNSAPDKSGLPSDRFSAERTGGSVSTLTIQRTQQEDSAVYLCASSPGGAQETQYFGPGTRLLVL.

V is TRBV6-5 and J is TRBJ1-4; TRBD1 aligns across 7 bases. The J segment lost 2 bases and the V segment lost 6 bases, leaving 6 bases of the junction unmatched. The CDR3 contains 15 residues. Germline V CDR1 and CDR2: MNHEY, SVGAGI. CDR3: CASRKQGLTNEKLFF. CDR3 DNA sequence: TGTGCCAGCAGAAAACAGGGGCTCACTAATGAAAAACTGTTTTTT.

This rearrangement joins TRBV5-1 to TRBJ1-1; 7 nucleotides align to TRBD1. CDR3 length: 15 amino acids. Germline V gene sequence: CDR1 SGHRS, CDR2 YFSETQ. V dropped 4 bases and J dropped 1; count of bases not matched to a gene: 7. The CDR3 DNA reads as TGCGCCAGCAGCGTACAGGGGCTGGCGAACACTGAAGCTTTCTTT. Encoded protein: CASSVQGLANTEAFF.

The genes are TRBV21-1 and TRBJ2-2; the table gives TRBD2 as D, unverified against the DNA. TRBV21-1 is marked as a pseudogene. CDR3 length equals 16 residues. CDR3 sequence (DNA): TGTGCCAGCAGCAGATCGGGCCGGGGAGGCACCGGGGAGCTGTTTTTT. Its protein product is CASSRSGRGGTGELFF.

The chain joins TRBV3-1 (or the pseudogene TRBV3-2) to TRBJ1-6; 10 nucleotides agree with TRBD1. Per the germline V gene, CDR1 is LGHDT and CDR2 is YNNKEL (reference sequence). The CDR3 sequence is 15 residues long. V lost 4 bases, J lost 7 bases, and 4 bases stayed unmatched. CDR3 DNA: TGTGCCAGCAGCCCTGGACAGGGGGGAAATTCACCCCTCCACTTT. It encodes CASSPGQGGNSPLHF.

The chain recombines TRBV6-2 or TRBV6-3 with TRBJ1-2; 7 bases are a match to TRBD1. J lost 5 bases, V lost 4 bases, and 4 bases had no gene match. Germline-derived CDR1 and CDR2 are MNHEY and SVGEGT. The CDR3 sequence is 13 residues long. CDR3 in DNA: TGTGCCAGCAGTTCAGGGGGTGGATATGGCTACACCTTC. It encodes CASSSGGGYGYTF.